The next 6 T cell receptor beta chains were all read from a single sample in a study of human thymus T cells. The thymus was resected at corrective cardiac surgery. Generated by immunoSEQ multiplex PCR, the TCRdb table keeps only in-frame clones and is missing some. This sample has some 130,000 clones, with around 94% found just once. The sequenced material came from thymus tissue. The receptors come from a boy younger than two with a congenital heart defect but otherwise immunologically healthy.

The V gene is TRBV27, the J gene TRBJ2-7, with D perhaps matching TRBD1 or TRBD2 (7 bases each). Trimming cost V 6 bases and J 2 bases, with 14 bases left between them. Germline-derived CDR1 and CDR2 are MNHEY and SMNVEV (reference sequence). The CDR3 totals 14 residues. CDR3 sequence reads: CASRGGTAAYEQYF. CDR3 sequence (DNA): TGTGCCAGCAGGGGAGGGACAGCTGCCTACGAGCAGTACTTC.

V gene TRBV6-5 combines with J gene TRBJ2-4; possibly TRBD2 for D (7 bases). Germline CDR1 and CDR2: MNHEY and SVGAGI. V was trimmed by 6 bases and J by 5 bases, leaving 17 bases between them. This CDR3 has 15 amino acids. This CDR3 reads CASRTGLGGQNIQYF. CDR3 sequence (DNA): TGTGCCAGCAGGACAGGTCTGGGGGGGCAAAACATTCAGTACTTC.

In the case of this clone: At one end, the junction sequence differs from germline, possibly due to a read error. The gene calls are TRBV11-2 and TRBJ2-7, with a tentative D call TRBD1 (5 bases). CDR1 and CDR2 from the germline V gene are SGHAT and FQNNGV. The CDR3 sequence is 11 residues long. CDR3: CASSLGTSRAF. In nucleotides, the CDR3 is TGTGCCAGCAGCTTAGGAACATCCAGGGCCTTC.

This chain uses TRBV10-3 with TRBJ2-2, with no clear D. This CDR3 comprises 14 residues. Germline V CDR1 and CDR2: ENHRY, SYGVKD. V dropped 2 bases and J dropped 0 bases, with 4 bases sitting between them. The CDR3 region is CAISEAANTGELFF. The CDR3 nucleotides are TGTGCCATCAGTGAGGCAGCGAACACCGGGGAGCTGTTTTTT.

This sequence joins TRBV28 and TRBJ2-7, with TRBD1 as a possible D gene (6 bases). Trimming cost V 4 bases and J 5 bases, with 24 bases left between them. CDR3 size: 17 residues. Per the germline V gene, CDR1 is MDHEN and CDR2 is SYDVKM. CDR3 nucleotides: TGTGCCAGCAGTTCCGACAGGCTTTCCCCGCGACTGGACGAGCAGTACTTC. It yields the protein CASSSDRLSPRLDEQYF.

V is TRBV28 and J is TRBJ1-2; possible D gene TRBD1, 6 bases. The CDR3 has 11 residues. In germline, CDR1 is MDHEN, CDR2 SYDVKM. V lost 6 bases to trimming and J lost 8 bases, with 10 bases between them. The CDR3 here is CASRMRGGYTF. Here the CDR3 DNA reads TGTGCCAGCAGGATGAGGGGGGGCTACACCTTC.